This T cell receptor (beta chain) was recovered during a study of type 1 and type 2 diabetes patients (TCRdb year 2016). Looking at the study overall: Recruited in China, the cohort was made up of eight or nine type 1 diabetes patients, a few type 2 diabetes patients and 6 or 7 nondiabetic controls. Throughout the study, CD4 or CD8 MicroBeads on MACS columns were used to positively select CD4+ and CD8+ T cells from PBMCs. Altogether, approximately 19 million paired-end reads were produced across the whole study. When roughly 20-cycle amplification was compared with 25-cycle amplification, V gene usage looked similar, suggesting that primer efficiencies were similar and PCR bias was random. Paired-end sequencing of TCRbeta libraries was performed on Illumina HiSeq 2000 or MiSeq instruments. Type 2 diabetes patients served as a disease comparison group for the type 1 diabetes patients. In the study, high-throughput sequencing was used to profile TCRbeta repertoires so that type 1 diabetes, type 2 diabetes and nondiabetic individuals could be compared.

As for this clonotype: Its antigen is not yet known. No base quality values were provided; no much bigger clone lies one nucleotide off.

Broader findings and caveats from the paper: V and J gene usage patterns of type 2 diabetes and control samples were highly correlated, averaging about 0.97 between samples. The study groups were not matched for age and gender, which could bias interpretation. Type 2 diabetes patients had few highly-expanded CD4+ clones (median one), and those clones made up a median around 4.2% of reads. Because only a limited number of T2D and control samples were sequenced, some T1D-only HECs might also be present in more T2D or control samples. High diversity was shown by type 2 diabetes repertoires, and the diversity was significantly greater than that of type 1 diabetes repertoires in both CD4+ and CD8+ T cells.

Every diabetic patient fulfilled standard classification criteria for type 1 or type 2 diabetes, and glucose and C-peptide were measured using WHO-recommended methods. Donors were excluded if they had other autoimmune diseases or infections within the previous four weeks. A roughly 9.8-milliliter sample of peripheral blood was drawn from every participant. PBMCs were isolated with LymphoPrep density separation. Reads for this sample came from an Illumina MiSeq. TCRbeta CDR3 amplification used genomic DNA from the sorted T cell subsets as template. The TCRbeta CDR3 region was amplified by multiplex PCR with 30 forward and 13 reverse primers. After the PCR products were purified with AMPure XP beads, a second PCR of approximately 25 cycles was run to add indices and adaptors. Before sequencing, libraries were gel-purified with the QIAquick Gel Extraction Kit. Turning to the authors' computational methods: FLASH was used to merge paired-end reads, and IgBLAST was used to align the merged reads to IMGT V, D and J germline references. After reads whose alignment identity to germline references fell below 70% were discarded, 10,000,000 or so reads remained study-wide. IMGT definitions were followed to assign CDR3 boundaries, reading frame and productivity. Highly-expanded clones were defined as clones at or above 1% of reads, and diversity was measured by normalized Shannon entropy. Unpaired two-tailed t-tests were used to test group differences in Shannon entropy. TCRdb trimmed public reads at Q25 via fastp, called clones via MiXCR and kept in-frame beta chains. A single entry per CDR3 protein holds the most common genes and DNA from its merged rows. The V and J calls shown here were made by TCRdb, not taken from the authors' results. Within this sample are 270,000 or so distinct CDR3 sequences, with 40% to 50% of them counted one time only. The top ten clonotypes cover roughly 15% of the sample.

Spanning cysteine to phenylalanine, the CDR3 consists of 14 amino acids. The entry retains the CDR3 DNA only, 42 bases that are in frame from base 1. The junction shows trimming of 7 bases on V and 5 bases on J, and the gene matches do not reach 4 bases of it. CDR1 and CDR2 are drawn from the germline V gene (reference sequence): LNHDA, SQIVND. The clonotype was recovered from a man aged 18 to 29 with type 2 diabetes. The receptor chain draws on TRBV19 and TRBJ2-1; the central 11 bases match TRBD2. The sample taken for sequencing was peripheral blood mononuclear cells (PBMCs). The CDR3 protein is CASKGTSGNNEQFF. At the DNA level, the sequence is TGTGCCAGTAAGGGGACTAGCGGCAACAATGAGCAGTTCTTC.